This T cell receptor (beta chain) was retrieved from a study of a mutant IDH1 vaccine in newly diagnosed glioma. The wider study: The start of vaccination came 4-6 weeks after radiotherapy alone, or with temozolomide cycles. Study-wide results and caveats: Variations in leading peripheral T cell clonotypes appeared to have no connection with pseudoprogression.

Time point specified: week 47, end of study. Doses of 300 ug of mutant IDH1 20-mer peptide were given with topical imiquimod. Trimming removed 1 base from V and 0 bases from J, with 10 bases in between. The CDR3 runs to 16 residues. Germline values: CDR1 MGHDK, CDR2 SYGVNS. TCRdb's table, derived via immunoSEQ multiplex PCR, lists solely in-frame clones and lacks some. Of about 33,000 clones detected, roughly 82% appear once; the ten largest clones hold 7.5% to 10%. Note on this clone: Its target is not known.

This receptor was taken from a man aged 35 to 55 with glioma. This chain connects TRBV25-1 to TRBJ2-1; TRBD1 is a possible D gene (6 bases). The sequences come from PBMCs, collected from a glioma patient whose treatment included an IDH1 peptide vaccine. The CDR3 loop is CASSELQGSSYNEQFF. CDR3 sequence (DNA): TGTGCCAGCAGTGAATTGCAGGGGAGCTCCTACAATGAGCAGTTCTTC.